The 27 T cell receptor beta chains below were found in one sample sequenced in a study of PD-L1 blockade in urothelial cancer. The assay was immunoSEQ multiplex PCR, and TCRdb's table has in-frame clones only and misses some. The sample contains under 130,000 clones, around 85% of which appear only once. This specimen was PBMCs, taken around atezolizumab (anti-PD-L1) treatment. The receptors stem from a man aged 50 or older with urothelial cancer.

The rearrangement uses TRBV28 and TRBJ1-2; D is uncertain. This CDR3 contains 12 residues. The V and J ends lost 10 bases and 5 bases respectively, with 14 bases between them. Germline V CDR1 and CDR2: MDHEN, SYDVKM. The CDR3 spells CAIAEGTYGYTF. As DNA, the CDR3 is TGTGCCATTGCAGAGGGCACGTATGGCTACACCTTC.

DNA of the CDR3: TGTGCCAGCAGCCAAGCCTCCTGGCGAGCGGGAGGGTACAATGAGCAGTTCTTC. Amino acids: CASSQASWRAGGYNEQFF. The V and J genes are TRBV4-2 and TRBJ2-1, with TRBD2 matching over 10 bases. The ends lost 1 base at V and 4 bases at J; junction bases unmatched: 10. Germline CDR1 LGHNA, CDR2 YNFKEQ. The CDR3 consists of 18 residues.

This chain links TRBV28 with TRBJ1-5; D is uncertain. The CDR3 extends over 16 amino acids. Germline CDR1 and CDR2: MDHEN and SYDVKM. V was cut by 6 bases and J by 7 bases, with 22 bases left in between. The CDR3 DNA is TGTGCCAGCAGGAAGCTGGCCGAGGCTGATGGGCAGCCCCAGCATTTT. As protein: CASRKLAEADGQPQHF.

This clone showed up just a few times. The chain links TRBV7-2 to TRBJ2-7; D is perhaps TRBD2 (5 bases). The CDR3 length is 14 residues. Germline CDR1 is SGHTA and CDR2 is FQGNSA. V was clipped by 5 bases and J by 4 bases, with 15 bases between them. This CDR3 reads CASSTARGRYEQYF. The CDR3, as DNA: TGTGCCAGCAGCACCGCCCGGGGTCGGTACGAGCAGTACTTC.

The genes are TRBV6-1 and TRBJ2-1, with 12 bases fitting TRBD2. Germline loops: CDR1 MNHNS, CDR2 SASEGT. V gave up 2 bases and J gave up 7 bases; unmatched junction bases: 3. There are 15 residues in the CDR3. The CDR3 protein is CASSEKTSGRNEQFF. The CDR3 nucleotides read TGTGCCAGCAGTGAAAAGACTAGCGGGAGAAATGAGCAGTTCTTC.

CDR3 in DNA: TGTGCATCTAGTATACGGGCTAGCGGGAGTTCAGGGAACGAGCAGTACTTC. This translates into CASSIRASGSSGNEQYF. The chain carries TRBV19 and TRBJ2-7, with 10 bases lining up with TRBD2. Germline CDR1 is LNHDA and CDR2 is SQIVND (reference sequence). This CDR3 has 17 amino acids.

The CDR3 region has the DNA TGTGCCAGCAGCTTGGAACCCGACTTTAGCACAGATACGCAGTATTTT. It yields the protein CASSLEPDFSTDTQYF. The chain joins TRBV5-4 to TRBJ2-3; no firm D call. Germline V gene sequence: CDR1 SGHNT, CDR2 YYREEE (reference sequence). The CDR3 is 16 amino acids. Trimming stripped 0 bases from V and 0 bases from J, with 11 bases between.

The rearrangement links TRBV4-2 to TRBJ1-6; TRBD1 matches at 7 bases. The V gene's germline CDR1 is LGHNA and CDR2 YNFKEQ. Trimming took 4 bases from V and 7 from J; bases not matched to a gene: 4. There are 14 residues in the CDR3. The CDR3 protein is CASSRGTANSPLHF. CDR3 nucleotides: TGTGCCAGCAGCCGCGGGACAGCGAATTCACCCCTCCACTTT.

This clone showed up just a few times. The chain joins TRBV11-1 to TRBJ1-2; 9 positions match TRBD1. The CDR3 covers 15 residues. Germline CDR1 reads SGHAT; CDR2 reads FQDESV (reference sequence). With 5 bases clipped from V and 4 bases from J, the junction kept 8 bases outside the gene matches. The CDR3, as DNA: TGTGCCAGCAGCCCGCGGACAGGGGTTGGCTATGGCTACACCTTC. This gives the protein CASSPRTGVGYGYTF. Based on the CDR3 plus reference TRBV11-1 and TRBJ1-2, the full variable domain is EAEVAQSPRYKITEKSQAVAFWCDPISGHATLYWYRQILGQGPELLVQFQDESVVDDSQLPKDRFSAERLKGVDSTLKIQPAELGDSAMYLCASSPRTGVGYGYTFGSGTRLTVV.

This chain connects TRBV27 to TRBJ2-7; TRBD2 might be the D (6 bases). V lost 4 bases to trimming and J lost 5 bases, with 12 bases between them. Germline lookup yields CDR1 MNHEY and CDR2 SMNVEV (reference sequence). The CDR3 is made up of 13 amino acids. CDR3 sequence (DNA): TGTGCCAGCAGTTCCGTGCGGGGTGACGAGCAGTACTTC. Its protein product is CASSSVRGDEQYF.

This clone was seen just once. The V and J genes are TRBV9 and TRBJ2-3, with 8 bases lining up with TRBD1. With V trimmed by 3 bases and J by 0 bases, 6 bases remained unmatched. CDR1 and CDR2 from the germline V gene are SGDLS and YYNGEE. The CDR3 runs 16 residues. The CDR3 sequence: CASSARQGTSTDTQYF. The CDR3 nucleotides are TGTGCCAGCAGCGCGCGACAGGGGACGAGCACAGATACGCAGTATTTT.

The V and J genes are TRBV5-1 and TRBJ1-2; 7 bases agree with TRBD1. The CDR3 has 14 residues. Germline V gene sequence: CDR1 SGHRS, CDR2 YFSETQ. V was clipped by 0 bases and J by 6 bases; unmatched bases: 5. The CDR3 region has the DNA TGCGCCAGCAGCTTGGAAGGACAGGCCAATGGCTACACCTTC. It encodes CASSLEGQANGYTF.

The genes are TRBV5-1 and TRBJ2-2, with 7 bases matching TRBD2. This CDR3 region has 15 residues. After removal of 4 bases from V and 0 bases from J, the junction contained 3 bases not matched to a gene. Looked up from germline, CDR1 is SGHRS and CDR2 is YFSETQ. CDR3 DNA sequence: TGCGCCAGCAGCGTACTAGCGTCGAACACCGGGGAGCTGTTTTTT. Translated, it gives CASSVLASNTGELFF.

This clone occurred a few times. The chain couples TRBV19 to TRBJ1-5, with unresolved D. The CDR3 is made up of 12 amino acids. Germline V lookup: CDR1 LNHDA, CDR2 SQIVND (reference sequence). The V end lost 6 bases, the J end lost 9 bases, and 12 bases lay between the germline ends. The CDR3 DNA reads as TGTGCCAGTAGCAAGGAGTCGCGGCCCCAGCATTTT. Translating it yields CASSKESRPQHF.

The chain couples TRBV5-8 to TRBJ2-1; TRBD2 matches 10 bases. CDR3 length: 14 amino acids. The germline gives CDR1 SGHTS, CDR2 YDEGEE. J gave up 15 bases and V 3 bases, and 12 bases lay outside the gene matches. CDR3 loop: CASSSGLAFQNGFF. Here the CDR3 DNA reads TGTGCCAGCAGCTCGGGACTAGCGTTCCAGAACGGGTTCTTC.

This clone was picked up a small number of times. The chain's CDR3 is CAIKGDSSGNTIYF. Here the CDR3 DNA reads TGTGCCATCAAGGGGGACAGCTCTGGAAACACCATATATTTT. The chain uses TRBV10-3 and TRBJ1-3, with 7 bases that match TRBD1. After removal of 7 bases from V and 0 bases from J, the junction contained 3 bases not matched to a gene. The CDR3 sequence is 14 residues long. From germline, CDR1 is ENHRY and CDR2 SYGVKD.

V is TRBV28 and J is TRBJ1-5; 7 nucleotides agree with TRBD1. Trimming cost V 2 bases and J 4 bases; bases outside gene matches: 5. Germline V lookup: CDR1 MDHEN, CDR2 SYDVKM. The CDR3 runs 15 residues. The CDR3, as DNA: TGTGCCAGCAGTTTAGTAGCAGGGGGTAATCAGCCCCAGCATTTT. This codes for CASSLVAGGNQPQHF.

V usage is TRBV4-2 and J usage is TRBJ2-1; 11 bases are shared with TRBD1. This CDR3 contains 14 residues. The germline CDR1 and CDR2 sequences are LGHNA and YNFKEQ. With 8 bases clipped from V and 7 bases from J, the junction kept 7 bases outside the gene matches. CDR3 sequence: CASGKGQGANEQFF. The CDR3, as DNA: TGTGCCAGCGGGAAAGGACAGGGGGCGAATGAGCAGTTCTTC.

The rearrangement links TRBV7-9 to TRBJ1-2, with a possible D match to TRBD1 (5 bases). This CDR3 region has 13 residues. V was pared by 5 bases and J by 3 bases, with 10 bases between. Germline V gene lookup returns CDR1 SEHNR and CDR2 FQNEAQ (reference sequence). CDR3 DNA sequence: TGTGCCAGCAGCCCCCAGGGCCACTATGGCTACACCTTC. It encodes CASSPQGHYGYTF.

In this sample, this clone turned up once. J is TRBJ1-3 and V is TRBV7-2; TRBD1 aligns across 9 bases. Germline CDR1 is SGHTA and CDR2 is FQGNSA. After removal of 5 bases from V and 5 bases from J, the junction contained 10 bases not matched to a gene. This CDR3 region has 16 residues. The CDR3 loop reads CASSPGTGTGRNTIYF. The CDR3 coding sequence is TGTGCCAGCAGCCCCGGGACAGGGACGGGTAGAAACACCATATATTTT.

The chain couples TRBV5-1 to TRBJ2-3; 13 bases are a match to TRBD2. CDR3 length equals 15 residues. Trimming cost V 7 bases and J 2 bases; bases outside gene matches: 4. The germline V gene has CDR1 SGHRS and CDR2 YFSETQ. CDR3 bases: TGCGCCAGCGGGACTAGCGGGGCCTCCACAGATACGCAGTATTTT. Translated, it gives CASGTSGASTDTQYF.

This clone was seen more than once but under ten times. V and J are TRBV28 and TRBJ2-1, with TRBD2 matching over 14 bases. Unmatched junction bases numbered 13, after V lost 4 bases and J lost 8 bases. The germline V gene has CDR1 MDHEN and CDR2 SYDVKM. The CDR3 sequence is 18 residues long. CDR3 coding DNA: TGTGCCAGCAGTTCTACGGGGACTAGCGGGAGAGGATGGCATGAGCAGTTCTTC. Translated: CASSSTGTSGRGWHEQFF.

The rearrangement links TRBV19 to TRBJ2-5, with D uncertain. This CDR3 has 12 amino acids. V lost 3 bases and J 4 bases, leaving 6 bases between the germline ends. CDR1 and CDR2 from the germline V gene are LNHDA and SQIVND (reference sequence). The CDR3 reads CASSMRRETQYF. The CDR3 DNA is TGTGCCAGTAGTATGAGGCGAGAGACCCAGTACTTC. Drawing the rest from reference TRBV19 and TRBJ2-5, the complete variable domain is DGGITQSPKYLFRKEGQNVTLSCEQNLNHDAMYWYRQDPGQGLRLIYYSQIVNDFQKGDIAEGYSVSREKKESFPLTVTSAQKNPTAFYLCASSMRRETQYFGPGTRLLVL.

This chain links TRBV6-5 with TRBJ2-1, with 9 bases aligning to TRBD2. The trim removed 4 bases at V and 4 bases at J, leaving 5 bases unmatched. The CDR3 runs 15 residues. The V gene's germline CDR1 is MNHEY and CDR2 SVGAGI. The CDR3 sequence is CASSLGGRGYNEQFF. CDR3 sequence (DNA): TGTGCCAGCAGTTTGGGCGGGAGGGGATACAATGAGCAGTTCTTC.

The V call is TRBV6-7, the J call TRBJ1-2; tentative D call: TRBD1 (5 bases). TRBV6-7 is flagged as an ORF with uncertain function. The CDR3 has 13 residues. V lost 6 bases and J 7 bases, leaving 15 bases between the germline ends. The CDR3 DNA is TGTGCCAGCAGAGGGGCAGGCCCTTTTGGCTACACCTTC. It is translated as CASRGAGPFGYTF.

On this clone: The junction shows a germline mismatch at one end, possibly a read error. V usage is TRBV7-7 and J usage is TRBJ2-5, with TRBD2 identical over 11 bases. The CDR3 extends over 14 amino acids. CDR1 and CDR2 from the germline V gene are SSHAT and FNYEAQ (reference sequence). The CDR3: CASSLAGGRETQYF. The CDR3 DNA is TGTGCTAGCAGCTTAGCGGGAGGGCGTGAGACCCAGTACTTC. Together with reference TRBV7-7 and TRBJ2-5, the CDR3 gives the full variable domain: GAGVSQSPRYKVTKRGQDVTLRCDPISSHATLYWYQQALGQGPEFLTYFNYEAQPDKSGLPSDRFSAERPEGSISTLTIQRTEQRDSAMYRCASSLAGGRETQYFGPGTRLLVL.

This clone was detected once. The chain combines TRBV4-1 with TRBJ1-2, with 9 positions matching TRBD1. Trimming at V came to 1 base and at J to 4 bases, leaving 4 bases not matched to a gene. CDR3 length: 15 amino acids. Germline V gene sequence: CDR1 MGHRA, CDR2 YSYEKL. The CDR3 DNA follows: TGCGCCAGCAGCCAAGGACAGGGGGTTGTCTATGGCTACACCTTC. The encoded protein is CASSQGQGVVYGYTF.